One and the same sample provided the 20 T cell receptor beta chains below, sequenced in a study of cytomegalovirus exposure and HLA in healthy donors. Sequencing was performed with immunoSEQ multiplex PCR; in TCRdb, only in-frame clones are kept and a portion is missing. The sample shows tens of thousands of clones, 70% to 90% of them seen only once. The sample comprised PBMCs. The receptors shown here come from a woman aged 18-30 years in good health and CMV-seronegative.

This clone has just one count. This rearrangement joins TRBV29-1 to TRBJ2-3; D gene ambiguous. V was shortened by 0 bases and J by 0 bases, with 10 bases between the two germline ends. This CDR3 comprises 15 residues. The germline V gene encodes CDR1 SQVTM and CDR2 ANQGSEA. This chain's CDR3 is CSVEDRQASTDTQYF. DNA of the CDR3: TGCAGCGTTGAAGATCGGCAGGCAAGCACAGATACGCAGTATTTT.

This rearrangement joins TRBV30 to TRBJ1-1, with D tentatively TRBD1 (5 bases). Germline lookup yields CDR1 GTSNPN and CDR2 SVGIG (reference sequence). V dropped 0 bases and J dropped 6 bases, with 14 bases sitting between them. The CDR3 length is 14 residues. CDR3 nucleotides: TGTGCCTGGAGTGTTCGGGGGAATTCCCCTGAAGCTTTCTTT. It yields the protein CAWSVRGNSPEAFF.

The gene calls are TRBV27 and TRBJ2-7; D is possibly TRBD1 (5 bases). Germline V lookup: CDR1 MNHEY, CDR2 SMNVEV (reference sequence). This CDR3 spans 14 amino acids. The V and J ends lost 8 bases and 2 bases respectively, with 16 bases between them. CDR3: CASYPTGQAYEQYF. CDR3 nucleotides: TGTGCCAGCTACCCCACAGGCCAGGCCTACGAGCAGTACTTC.

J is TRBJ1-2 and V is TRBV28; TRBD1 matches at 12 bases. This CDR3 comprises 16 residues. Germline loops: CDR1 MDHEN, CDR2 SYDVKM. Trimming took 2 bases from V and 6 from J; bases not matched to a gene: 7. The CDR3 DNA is TGTGCCAGCAGTTTAACAGGGGACAGGGGGCAGGATGGCTACACCTTC. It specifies CASSLTGDRGQDGYTF.

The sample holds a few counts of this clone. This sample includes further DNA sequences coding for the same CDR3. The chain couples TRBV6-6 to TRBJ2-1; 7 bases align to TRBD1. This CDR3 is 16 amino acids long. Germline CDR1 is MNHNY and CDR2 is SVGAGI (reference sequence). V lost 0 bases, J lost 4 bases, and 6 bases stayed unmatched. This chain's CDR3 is CASSYSTRQGYNEQFF. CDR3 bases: TGTGCCAGCAGTTACTCGACGCGACAGGGTTACAATGAGCAGTTCTTC.

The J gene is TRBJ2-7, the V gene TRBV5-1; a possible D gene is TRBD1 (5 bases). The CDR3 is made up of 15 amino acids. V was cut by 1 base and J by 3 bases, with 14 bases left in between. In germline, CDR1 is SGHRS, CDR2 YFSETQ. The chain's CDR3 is CASSLLGDSHYEQYF. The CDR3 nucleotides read TGCGCCAGCAGCTTGTTAGGGGATTCCCACTACGAGCAGTACTTC.

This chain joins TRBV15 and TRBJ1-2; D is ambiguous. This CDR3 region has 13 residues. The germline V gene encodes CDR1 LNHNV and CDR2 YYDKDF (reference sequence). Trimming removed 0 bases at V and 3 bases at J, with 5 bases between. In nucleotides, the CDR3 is TGTGCCACCAGCAGAGACCGGGACTATGGCTACACCTTC. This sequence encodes CATSRDRDYGYTF.

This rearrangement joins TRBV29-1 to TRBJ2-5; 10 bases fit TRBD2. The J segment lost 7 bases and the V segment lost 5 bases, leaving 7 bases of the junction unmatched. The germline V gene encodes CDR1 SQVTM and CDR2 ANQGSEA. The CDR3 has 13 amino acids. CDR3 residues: CSVRLAGLGTQYF. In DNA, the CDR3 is TGCAGCGTTAGACTAGCGGGCCTGGGGACCCAGTACTTC.

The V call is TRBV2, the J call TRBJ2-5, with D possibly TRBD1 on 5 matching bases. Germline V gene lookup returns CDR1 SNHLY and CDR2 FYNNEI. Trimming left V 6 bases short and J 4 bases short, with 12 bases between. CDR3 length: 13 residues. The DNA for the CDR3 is TGTGCCAGCAGAGGACAATCTGTAGAGACCCAGTACTTC. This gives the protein CASRGQSVETQYF.

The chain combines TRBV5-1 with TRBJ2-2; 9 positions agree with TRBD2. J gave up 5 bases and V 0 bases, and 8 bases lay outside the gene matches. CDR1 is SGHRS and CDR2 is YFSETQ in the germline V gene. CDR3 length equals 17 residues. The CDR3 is CASSLGVGSGRTGELFF. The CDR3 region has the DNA TGCGCCAGCAGCTTGGGGGTCGGTAGCGGGAGAACCGGGGAGCTGTTTTTT.

CDR3 residues: CASSQEIAGGGADTQYF. The CDR3 DNA is TGTGCCAGCAGCCAGGAAATAGCGGGAGGGGGAGCAGATACGCAGTATTTT. This sequence joins TRBV4-2 and TRBJ2-3, with 11 bases matching TRBD2. The CDR3 contains 17 residues. Trimming removed 3 bases from V and 4 bases from J; junction bases left unmatched: 9. Per the germline V gene, CDR1 is LGHNA and CDR2 is YNFKEQ.

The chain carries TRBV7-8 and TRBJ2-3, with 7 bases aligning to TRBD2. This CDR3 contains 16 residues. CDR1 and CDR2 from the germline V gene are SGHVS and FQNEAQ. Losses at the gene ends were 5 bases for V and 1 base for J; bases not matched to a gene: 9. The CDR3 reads CASSARPSGGTDTQYF. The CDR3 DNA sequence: TGTGCCAGCAGCGCCCGCCCCAGCGGGGGCACAGATACGCAGTATTTT. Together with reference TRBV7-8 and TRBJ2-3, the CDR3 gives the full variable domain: GAGVSQSPRYKVAKRGQDVALRCDPISGHVSLFWYQQALGQGPEFLTYFQNEAQLDKSGLPSDRFFAERPEGSVSTLKIQRTQQEDSAVYLCASSARPSGGTDTQYFGPGTRLTVL.

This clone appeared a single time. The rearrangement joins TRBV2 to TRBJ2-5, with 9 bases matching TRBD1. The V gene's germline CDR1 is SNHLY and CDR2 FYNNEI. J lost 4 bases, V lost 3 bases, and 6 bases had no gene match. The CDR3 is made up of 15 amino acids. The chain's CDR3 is CASSDHRGQGETQYF. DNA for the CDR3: TGTGCCAGCAGTGACCACAGGGGGCAGGGAGAGACCCAGTACTTC.

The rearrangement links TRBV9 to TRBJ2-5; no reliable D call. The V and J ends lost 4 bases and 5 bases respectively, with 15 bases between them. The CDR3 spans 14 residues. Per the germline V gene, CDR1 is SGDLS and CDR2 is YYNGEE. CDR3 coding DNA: TGTGCCAGCAGCCACAATGCGAGGATGGAGACCCAGTACTTC. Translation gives CASSHNARMETQYF.

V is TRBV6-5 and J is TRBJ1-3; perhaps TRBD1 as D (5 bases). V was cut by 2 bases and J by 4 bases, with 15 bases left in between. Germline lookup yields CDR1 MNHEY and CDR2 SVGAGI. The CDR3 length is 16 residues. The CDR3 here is CASSYTGAARGNTIYF. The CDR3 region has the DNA TGTGCCAGCAGTTACACTGGGGCAGCGAGGGGAAACACCATATATTTT.

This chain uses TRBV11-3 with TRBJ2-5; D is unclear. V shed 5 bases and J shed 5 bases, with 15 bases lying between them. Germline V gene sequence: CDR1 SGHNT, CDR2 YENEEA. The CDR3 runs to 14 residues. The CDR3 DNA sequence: TGTGCCAGCAGCCTCGGTTCTTCTCTGGAGACCCAGTACTTC. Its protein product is CASSLGSSLETQYF.

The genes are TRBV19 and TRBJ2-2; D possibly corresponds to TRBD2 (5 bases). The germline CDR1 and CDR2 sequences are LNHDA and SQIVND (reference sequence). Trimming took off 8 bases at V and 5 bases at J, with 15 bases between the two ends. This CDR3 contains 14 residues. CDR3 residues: CASSPGSGTGELFF. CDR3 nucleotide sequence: TGTGCCAGTTCCCCGGGGTCTGGAACCGGGGAGCTGTTTTTT.

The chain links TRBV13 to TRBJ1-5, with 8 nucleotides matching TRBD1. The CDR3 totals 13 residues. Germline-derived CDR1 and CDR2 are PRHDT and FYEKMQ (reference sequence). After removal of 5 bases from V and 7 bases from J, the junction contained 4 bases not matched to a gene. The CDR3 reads CASSGQGRQPQHF. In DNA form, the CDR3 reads TGTGCCAGCAGCGGACAGGGACGACAGCCCCAGCATTTT.

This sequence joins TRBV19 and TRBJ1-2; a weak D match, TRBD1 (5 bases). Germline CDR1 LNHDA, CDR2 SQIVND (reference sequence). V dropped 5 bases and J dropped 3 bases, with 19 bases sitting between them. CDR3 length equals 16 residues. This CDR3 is CASSESGVREDYGYTF. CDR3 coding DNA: TGTGCCAGTAGTGAAAGTGGAGTCAGGGAGGACTATGGCTACACCTTC.

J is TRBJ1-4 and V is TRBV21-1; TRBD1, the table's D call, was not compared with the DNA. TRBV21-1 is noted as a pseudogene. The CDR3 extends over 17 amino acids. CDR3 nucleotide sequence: TGTGCCAGCAGCAGGCTCGTTGCAGGGGAGACTAATGAAAAACTGTTTTTT. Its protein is CASSRLVAGETNEKLFF.